Following are 8 T cell receptor beta chains from one sample sequenced in a study of beta chain features in type 1 diabetes (dated by TCRdb to the late 2010s). The paper as a whole reports these results and caveats: Type 1 diabetes patients showed a moderate but significant shortening of TCRB CDR3 length in all four CD4+ subsets.

Library preparation used the immunoSEQ multiplex PCR assay. The High Capacity cDNA Reverse Transcription Kit was used to reverse transcribe all of the isolated RNA, meaning that expressed TCRB transcripts were what got sequenced. TCRdb mirrors the immuneACCESS table, restricted to in-frame sequences. Some clones are absent from its copies; in checked studies, under half trace to an unresolved V gene, and the reason for the others is unknown. The sample records 130,000 or so clones, over 15% of which are singletons. The top ten clones comprise 2% to 2.5% of the sample. For these TCRs, the target antigens are not known. The sample comprised central memory CD4+ T cells from blood. The receptor set was obtained from a man younger than 40 with type 1 diabetes.

The J gene is TRBJ2-3, the V gene TRBV18; D remains unclear. This CDR3 region has 13 residues. Germline CDR1 and CDR2: KGHSH and LQKENI. Trimming shortened V by 3 bases and J by 5 bases, and 9 bases separated the two germline ends. The CDR3 region is CASSPSNGDTQYF. CDR3 DNA sequence: TGTGCCAGCTCACCCAGTAACGGAGATACGCAGTATTTT.

This clone occurred many times. The rearrangement joins TRBV4-2 to TRBJ2-5; D not resolved. The germline V gene encodes CDR1 LGHNA and CDR2 YNFKEQ. Trimming took off 0 bases at V and 2 bases at J, with 10 bases between the two ends. The CDR3 is made up of 15 amino acids. DNA of the CDR3: TGTGCCAGCAGCCAAGATCGTCCCGGGCAAGAGACCCAGTACTTC. Encoded protein: CASSQDRPGQETQYF.

This chain joins TRBV29-1 and TRBJ1-2, with 7 nucleotides matching TRBD1. Trimming removed 7 bases from V and 6 bases from J; junction bases left unmatched: 8. CDR1 is SQVTM, CDR2 ANQGSEA, per germline. This CDR3 is 12 amino acids long. Here the CDR3 reads CSGMGQSDGYTF. Here the CDR3 DNA reads TGCAGCGGGATGGGACAGTCTGATGGCTACACCTTC. Full variable domain (outside the CDR3, taken from reference TRBV29-1 and TRBJ1-2): SAVISQKPSRDICQRGTSLTIQCQVDSQVTMMFWYRQQPGQSLTLIATANQGSEATYESGFVIDKFPISRPNLTFSTLTVSNMSPEDSSIYLCSGMGQSDGYTFGSGTRLTVV.

The genes are TRBV11-3 and TRBJ2-1, with 10 bases identical to TRBD2. The CDR3 has 16 amino acids. Losses at the gene ends were 1 base for V and 7 bases for J; bases not matched to a gene: 7. Germline V gene sequence: CDR1 SGHNT, CDR2 YENEEA. CDR3 DNA sequence: TGTGCCAGCAGCTTAGGCTCCACTAGCGGGGAGAATGAGCAGTTCTTC. Its protein product is CASSLGSTSGENEQFF.

The J gene is TRBJ2-2, the V gene TRBV28; no reliable D call. V was clipped by 0 bases and J by 3 bases, with 5 bases between them. This CDR3 region has 14 residues. The germline gives CDR1 MDHEN, CDR2 SYDVKM. For the CDR3, the DNA is TGTGCCAGCAGTTTATGGCCCGACACCGGGGAGCTGTTTTTT. It specifies CASSLWPDTGELFF.

This clone was seen more than once but under ten times. The chain joins TRBV30 to TRBJ2-1, with 9 bases fitting TRBD2. CDR1 and CDR2 (germline): GTSNPN, SVGIG (reference sequence). Trimming at V came to 2 bases and at J to 11 bases, leaving 7 bases not matched to a gene. This CDR3 is 13 amino acids long. CDR3 amino acids: CAWSYTLAGKQFF. CDR3 nucleotides: TGTGCCTGGAGTTACACCCTAGCGGGGAAGCAGTTCTTC.

The chain employs TRBV18 and TRBJ2-4, with 8 bases lining up with TRBD2. V shed 5 bases and J 3 bases; nucleotides not matched to a gene: 0. The CDR3 totals 13 residues. Germline V gives CDR1 KGHSH, CDR2 LQKENI. Here the CDR3 reads CASSAGGKNIQYF. In DNA, the CDR3 is TGTGCCAGCTCAGCGGGGGGCAAAAACATTCAGTACTTC. Complete variable domain (other parts from reference TRBV18 and TRBJ2-4): NAGVMQNPRHLVRRRGQEARLRCSPMKGHSHVYWYRQLPEEGLKFMVYLQKENIIDESGMPKERFSAEFPKEGPSILRIQQVVRGDSAAYFCASSAGGKNIQYFGAGTRLSVL.

This clone appeared many times. The chain combines TRBV7-8 with TRBJ2-7; 8 bases align to TRBD1. This CDR3 region has 12 residues. With 3 bases clipped from V and 6 bases from J, the junction kept 1 base outside the gene matches. Germline CDR1 and CDR2: SGHVS and FQNEAQ. For the CDR3, the DNA is TGTGCCAGCAGCTTTACAGGGGGCGAGCAGTACTTC. Protein: CASSFTGGEQYF.